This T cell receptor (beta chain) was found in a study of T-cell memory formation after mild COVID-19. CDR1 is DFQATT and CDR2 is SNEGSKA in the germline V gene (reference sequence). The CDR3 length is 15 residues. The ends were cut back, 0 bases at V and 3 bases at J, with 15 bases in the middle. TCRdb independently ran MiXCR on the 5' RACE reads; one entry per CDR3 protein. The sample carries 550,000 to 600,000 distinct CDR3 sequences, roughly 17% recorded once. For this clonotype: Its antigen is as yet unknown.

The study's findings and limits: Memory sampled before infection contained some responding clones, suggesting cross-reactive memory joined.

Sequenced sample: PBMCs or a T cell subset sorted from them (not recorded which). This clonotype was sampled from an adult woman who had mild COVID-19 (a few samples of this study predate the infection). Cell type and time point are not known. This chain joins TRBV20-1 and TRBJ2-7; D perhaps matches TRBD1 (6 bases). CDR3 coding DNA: TGCAGTGCTAGAGATTTTGGGCAGGGGATCTACGAGCAGTACTTC. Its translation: CSARDFGQGIYEQYF.